This entry concerns a single T cell receptor (beta chain). CDR3 size: 14 residues. Germline CDR1 MDHEN, CDR2 SYDVKM. The junction had 8 bases not matched to a gene; V was cut back by 10 bases and J by 0 bases. Authors' methods: Reference gene primer amplification gave estimated nucleated cell counts. Sequencing was performed with immunoSEQ multiplex PCR; in TCRdb, only in-frame clones are kept and a portion is missing. Clonal size and the V and J genes are those of that table, whereas D and trimming came from the DNA. The table lists more than 65,000 clones, roughly 88% of them singletons. The record originates from a study of blood T cell repertoires in COVID-19. Study-wide background: Researchers got acute and convalescent COVID-19 samples from the United States, Italy and Spain. Sources were T cells, B-cell-depleted T cells, or PBMCs; the material itself was cDNA or gDNA.

V is TRBV28 and J is TRBJ2-7, with 8 bases that match TRBD2. The sequence came from a woman aged 45-60 years with acute or convalescent COVID-19. Input material: peripheral blood. Here the CDR3 reads CATSLAGRSYEQYF. The CDR3 coding sequence is TGTGCCACGTCATTAGCGGGACGCTCCTACGAGCAGTACTTC.